These 5 T cell receptor beta chains were sequenced from one sample in a study of T cell repertoires in aging, cancer and after chemotherapy. The template was genomic DNA from peripheral blood, not RNA. Multiplex touch-down PCR with TRB-A/B primers amplified rearranged V-D-J TRB sequences. A single record per CDR3 protein comes from TCRdb applying MiXCR to the multiplex PCR reads. The sample contains about 9,400 distinct CDR3 sequences, 35% to 45% of which appear only once. The sample consisted of blood. Source of these receptors: a human donor in good health.

This clonotype has more than one count but fewer than ten. The CDR3 reads CASSSWGAAPDTQYF. CDR3 DNA sequence: TGTGCCAGCAGCTCCTGGGGGGCCGCGCCAGATACGCAGTATTTT. The V call is TRBV13, the J call TRBJ2-3, with D perhaps TRBD1 or TRBD2 (6 bases each). Germline CDR1 PRHDT, CDR2 FYEKMQ (reference sequence). The ends were cut back, 4 bases at V and 4 bases at J, with 15 bases in the middle. The CDR3 extends over 15 amino acids.

This chain links TRBV11-3 with TRBJ2-1; no firm D call. The CDR3 has 13 residues. The V gene lost 8 bases and the J gene lost 0 bases, with 8 bases spanning the gap. The germline V gene has CDR1 SGHNT and CDR2 YENEEA. The CDR3 DNA follows: TGTGCCAGCGCAGGTAACTCCTACAATGAGCAGTTCTTC. The encoded protein is CASAGNSYNEQFF.

The gene calls are TRBV29-1 and TRBJ2-2, with D uncertain. The V gene lost 2 bases and the J gene lost 1 base, with 11 bases spanning the gap. CDR3 length: 15 amino acids. Germline lookup yields CDR1 SQVTM and CDR2 ANQGSEA. The DNA for the CDR3 is TGCAGCGTTGAACTTAGGACGGGGAACACCGGGGAGCTGTTTTTT. Residues: CSVELRTGNTGELFF.

This clonotype was counted only a few times. V usage is TRBV19 and J usage is TRBJ1-4; 8 positions match TRBD1. The CDR3 consists of 15 residues. V shed 3 bases and J 7 bases; nucleotides not matched to a gene: 7. CDR1 is LNHDA, CDR2 SQIVND, per germline (reference sequence). CDR3 DNA sequence: TGTGCCAGTAGTATCGGAACAGGGGGTGGTGAAAAACTGTTTTTT. Translating gives CASSIGTGGGEKLFF.

J is TRBJ1-1 and V is TRBV12-3 or TRBV12-4, with 8 bases identical to TRBD1. The CDR3 is 16 residues long. After removal of 6 bases from V and 2 bases from J, the junction contained 11 bases not matched to a gene. The CDR3 DNA sequence: TGTGCCAGCAGCCCGCTCCGAGGACAGGGCAACACTGAAGCTTTCTTT. This encodes CASSPLRGQGNTEAFF.